This T cell receptor (beta chain) originates from a study of blood T cell repertoires in COVID-19. On the study more broadly: PBMCs, B-cell-depleted T cells, or T cells provided the cDNA or gDNA that made up the material.

This clone was detected a few times. V dropped 7 bases and J dropped 4 bases, with 11 bases sitting between them. The CDR3 is 13 residues long. Authors' processing steps: Scientists estimated how many nucleated cells there were by amplifying reference gene primers. Produced via immunoSEQ multiplex PCR; TCRdb's table is partial and in-frame only. The V and J calls and the clone size are those of that table, but D and trimming were determined from the DNA. The sample has fewer than 350,000 clones; around nine tenths are singletons. This receptor was taken from a woman aged 25-40 years with COVID-19, enrolled during active disease. Source material: peripheral blood. The chain recombines TRBV12-3 or TRBV12-4 with TRBJ1-3; D gene ambiguous. CDR3 in DNA: TGTGCCAGCAAAATGACATCAGGAAACACCATATATTTT. This gives the protein CASKMTSGNTIYF.